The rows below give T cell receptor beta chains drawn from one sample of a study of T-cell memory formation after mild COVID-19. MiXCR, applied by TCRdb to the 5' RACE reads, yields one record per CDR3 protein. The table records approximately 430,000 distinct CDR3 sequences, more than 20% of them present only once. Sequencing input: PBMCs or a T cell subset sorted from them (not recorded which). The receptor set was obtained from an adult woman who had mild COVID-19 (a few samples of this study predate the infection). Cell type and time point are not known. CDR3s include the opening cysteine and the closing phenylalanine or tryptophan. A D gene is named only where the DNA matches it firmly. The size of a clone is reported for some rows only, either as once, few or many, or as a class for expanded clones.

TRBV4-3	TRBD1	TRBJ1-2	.	CASSQDLRARGYYGYTF	TGCGCCAGCAGCCAAGATCTGCGGGCCAGGGGGTATTACGGCTACACCTTC
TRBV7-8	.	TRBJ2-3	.	CASSPQGRGTQYF	TGTGCCAGCAGCCCCCAGGGCCGAGGCACGCAGTATTTT
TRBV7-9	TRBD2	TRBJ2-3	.	CASSFALAGEGDTQYF	TGTGCCAGCAGCTTCGCGCTAGCGGGAGAGGGAGATACGCAGTATTTT
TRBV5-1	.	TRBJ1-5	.	CASSKGPNQPQHF	TGCGCCAGCAGCAAGGGTCCTAATCAGCCCCAGCATTTT
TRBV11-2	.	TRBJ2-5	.	CASSLDLFGRAGEETQYF	TGTGCCAGCAGCTTAGATCTCTTTGGCAGGGCAGGAGAAGAGACCCAGTACTTC
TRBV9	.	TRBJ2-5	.	CASSVAAGLPETQYF	TGTGCCAGCAGCGTAGCTGCAGGGCTCCCGGAGACCCAGTACTTC
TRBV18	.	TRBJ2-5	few	CASSHWGQETQYF	TGTGCCAGCTCCCATTGGGGCCAAGAGACCCAGTACTTC
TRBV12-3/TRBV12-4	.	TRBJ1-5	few	CASNRGGGGRMDQPQHF	TGTGCCAGCAACCGGGGGGGCGGAGGGAGGATGGATCAGCCCCAGCATTTT
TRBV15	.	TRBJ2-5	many	CATSRGLSQETQYF	TGTGCCACCAGCAGGGGACTGAGCCAAGAGACCCAGTACTTC
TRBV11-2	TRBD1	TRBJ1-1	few	CASSPQGQGRTEAFF	TGTGCCAGCAGCCCCCAGGGACAGGGGAGGACTGAAGCTTTCTTT
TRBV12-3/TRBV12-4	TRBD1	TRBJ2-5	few	CASSLRLIGTGGETQYF	TGTGCCAGCAGCTTACGTCTGATCGGGACAGGAGGGGAGACCCAGTACTTC
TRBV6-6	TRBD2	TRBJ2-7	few	CASSYPRTSGRVYEQYF	TGTGCCAGCAGTTACCCCCGGACTAGCGGGAGGGTATACGAGCAGTACTTC
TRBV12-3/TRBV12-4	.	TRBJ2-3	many	CASGVPDTQYF	TGTGCCAGCGGGGTGCCGGATACGCAGTATTTT
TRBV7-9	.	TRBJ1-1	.	CASSPGDPSSWAFF	TGTGCCAGCAGCCCGGGTGACCCCTCCAGTTGGGCTTTCTTT
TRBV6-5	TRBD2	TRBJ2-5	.	CASSRRLAGPQETQYF	TGTGCCAGCAGCCGTCGGCTAGCGGGGCCTCAAGAGACCCAGTACTTC
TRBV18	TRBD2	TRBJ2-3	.	CASSPPSSGGARDTQYF	TGTGCCAGCTCACCACCGTCCAGCGGGGGGGCGAGAGATACGCAGTATTTT
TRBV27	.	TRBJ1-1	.	CASSLRGLGDTEAFF	TGTGCCAGCAGTTTAAGAGGGTTGGGGGACACTGAAGCTTTCTTT
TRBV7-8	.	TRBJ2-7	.	CASSLVPGGYEQYF	TGTGCCAGCAGCTTAGTCCCCGGGGGCTACGAGCAGTACTTC
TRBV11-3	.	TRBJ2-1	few	CASSLVVDNEQFF	TGTGCCAGCAGCTTAGTGGTAGACAATGAGCAGTTCTTC
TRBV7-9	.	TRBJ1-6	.	CASSSTGGSYNSPLHF	TGTGCCAGCAGCTCAACTGGTGGCTCCTATAATTCACCCCTCCACTTT
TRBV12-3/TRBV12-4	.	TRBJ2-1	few	CASSLAGFEFF	TGTGCCAGCAGTTTAGCGGGCTTTGAATTCTTC
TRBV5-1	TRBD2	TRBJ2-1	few	CASSSGLPNNEQFF	TGCGCCAGCAGCTCGGGACTACCTAACAATGAGCAGTTCTTC
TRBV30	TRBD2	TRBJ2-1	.	CAWRELAGGRNEQFF	TGTGCCTGGAGAGAACTAGCGGGAGGACGGAATGAGCAGTTCTTC
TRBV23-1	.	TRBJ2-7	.	CASPPRVHDYEQYF	TGCGCCAGCCCACCCCGGGTACATGACTACGAGCAGTACTTC
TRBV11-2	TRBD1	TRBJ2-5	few	CASSLDRKGALETQYF	TGTGCCAGCAGCTTAGATCGGAAGGGGGCGCTGGAGACCCAGTACTTC
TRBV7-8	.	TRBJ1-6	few	CASSLVDARGSNNSPLHF	TGTGCCAGCAGCTTAGTGGACGCACGGGGCAGCAATAATTCACCCCTCCACTTT
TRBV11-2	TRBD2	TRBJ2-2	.	CASSPRGVAGTGELFF	TGTGCCAGCAGCCCCCGGGGGGTGGCAGGCACCGGGGAGCTGTTTTTT
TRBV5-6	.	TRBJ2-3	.	CASSRIPRRSDTQYF	TGTGCCAGCAGCCGCATCCCAAGGAGGTCAGATACGCAGTATTTT
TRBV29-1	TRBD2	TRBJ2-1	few	CSVLYSGRFNEQFF	TGCAGCGTCCTTTATAGCGGGAGATTTAATGAGCAGTTCTTC
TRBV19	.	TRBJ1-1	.	CASSRTSVEAFF	TGTGCCAGTAGTAGGACCTCGGTTGAAGCTTTCTTT
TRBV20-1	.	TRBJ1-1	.	CSARDGKELSTEAFF	TGCAGTGCTAGAGATGGTAAGGAGTTGAGCACTGAAGCTTTCTTT
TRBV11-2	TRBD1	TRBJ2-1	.	CASSPPNRQGENEQFF	TGTGCCAGCAGCCCTCCCAATCGACAGGGTGAAAATGAGCAGTTCTTC
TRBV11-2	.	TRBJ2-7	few	CASSLDRAPAYEQYF	TGTGCCAGCAGCTTAGATAGGGCTCCCGCCTACGAGCAGTACTTC
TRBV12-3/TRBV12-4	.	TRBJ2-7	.	CASSFSGGRDTRSYEQYF	TGTGCCAGCAGTTTCTCTGGAGGACGGGACACCCGCTCCTACGAGCAGTACTTC
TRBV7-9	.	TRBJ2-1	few	CASSPPGRNEQFF	TGTGCCAGCAGCCCTCCGGGCCGAAATGAGCAGTTCTTC
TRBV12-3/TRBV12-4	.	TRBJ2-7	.	CASSSLPGDEQYF	TGTGCCAGCAGTTCTCTTCCCGGGGACGAGCAGTACTTC
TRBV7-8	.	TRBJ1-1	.	CASSLSEGVLNTEAFF	TGTGCCAGCAGCTTAAGTGAGGGGGTCCTGAACACTGAAGCTTTCTTT
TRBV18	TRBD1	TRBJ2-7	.	CASSGQGAGVAYEQYF	TGTGCCAGCTCCGGACAGGGGGCAGGAGTAGCCTACGAGCAGTACTTC
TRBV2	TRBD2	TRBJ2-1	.	CASSGPTSGSFDEQFF	TGTGCCAGCAGTGGCCCGACTAGCGGGAGCTTCGATGAGCAGTTCTTC
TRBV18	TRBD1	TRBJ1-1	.	CASSALTGADTEAFF	TGTGCCAGCTCAGCCCTTACAGGGGCGGATACTGAAGCTTTCTTT
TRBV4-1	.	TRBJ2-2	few	CASSQGSHLNTGELFF	TGCGCCAGCAGCCAAGGATCGCACCTGAACACCGGGGAGCTGTTTTTT
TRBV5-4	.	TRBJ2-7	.	CASSSPALAPYEQYF	TGTGCCAGCAGCTCTCCAGCGCTAGCGCCCTACGAGCAGTACTTC
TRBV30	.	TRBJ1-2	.	CAWSVFGAGYGYTF	TGTGCCTGGAGTGTATTTGGGGCGGGCTATGGCTACACCTTC
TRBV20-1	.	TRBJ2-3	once	CSAPDSVDTQYF	TGCAGTGCTCCAGACAGCGTTGATACGCAGTATTTT
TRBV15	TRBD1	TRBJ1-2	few	CATSMTGVNYGYTF	TGTGCCACCAGCATGACAGGGGTGAACTATGGCTACACCTTC
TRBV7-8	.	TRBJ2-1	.	CASSQRVRGSYNEQFF	TGTGCCAGCAGCCAGCGGGTCAGGGGGTCCTACAATGAGCAGTTCTTC
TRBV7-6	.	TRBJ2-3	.	CASSPVGGDGTDTQYF	TGTGCCAGCAGCCCGGTGGGCGGGGATGGCACAGATACGCAGTATTTT
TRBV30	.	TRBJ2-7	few	CAWSPQVSQAYEQYF	TGTGCCTGGAGTCCCCAAGTATCCCAGGCCTACGAGCAGTACTTC
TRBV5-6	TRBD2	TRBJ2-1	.	CASSEGLAQQFF	TGTGCCAGCAGCGAGGGACTAGCACAGCAGTTCTTC